This T cell receptor (beta chain) was observed in a study of T-cell reconstitution after alpha-beta-depleted transplantation in children. General study results and limits: Diversity and T-cell counts at one year after transplant derived mostly from new T cells. Diversity of TCRbeta at day 60 was high in some patients, arising from surviving recipient T cells and thymic progenitors.

Preparation of the TCRbeta library was carried out with unique molecular identifiers. A single record per CDR3 protein comes from TCRdb applying MiXCR to the PCR reads. The sample shows 200,000 to 250,000 distinct CDR3 sequences, 8.4% of them seen only once. Comments on this clonotype: Its target is not known.

V was clipped by 3 bases and J by 8 bases; unmatched bases: 10. The CDR3 is 16 residues long. CDR1 is LNHDA, CDR2 SQIVND, per germline (reference sequence). V and J are TRBV19 and TRBJ2-1; the match to TRBD1 covers 10 bases. The receptor was derived from a male patient between 2 and 10 years old who had a stem cell transplant for acute myeloid leukemia, so the T cells may come from the graft donor. The sequenced sample was PBMCs, mostly from graft donor cells, obtained 360 days after TCRalphabeta/CD19-depleted stem cell transplant. CDR3 in DNA: TGTGCCAGTAGTATGCTCCAGACAGGGGGCAGGGATGAGCAGTTCTTC. Translating it yields CASSMLQTGGRDEQFF.